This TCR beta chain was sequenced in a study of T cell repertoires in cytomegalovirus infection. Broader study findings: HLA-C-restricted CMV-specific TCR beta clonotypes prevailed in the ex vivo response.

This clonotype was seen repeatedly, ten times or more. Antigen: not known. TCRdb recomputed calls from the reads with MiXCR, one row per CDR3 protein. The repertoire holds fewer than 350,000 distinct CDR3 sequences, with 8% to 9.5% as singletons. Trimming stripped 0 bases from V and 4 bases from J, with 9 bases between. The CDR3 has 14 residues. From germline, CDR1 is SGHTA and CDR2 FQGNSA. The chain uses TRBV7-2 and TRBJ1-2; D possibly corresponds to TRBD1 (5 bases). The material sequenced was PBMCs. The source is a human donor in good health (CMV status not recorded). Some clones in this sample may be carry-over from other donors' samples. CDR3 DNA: TGTGCCAGCAGCTTAGCAGGGGAAGCCTATGGCTACACCTTC. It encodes CASSLAGEAYGYTF.